These 22 T cell receptor beta chains were sequenced from one sample in a study of cytomegalovirus exposure and HLA in healthy donors. Both 60 Vbeta primers and 13 Jbeta primers went into the PCR. Generated by immunoSEQ multiplex PCR, the TCRdb table keeps only in-frame clones and is missing some. Here the sample spans around 190,000 clones, more than 65% being singletons. The sample taken for sequencing was PBMCs. These TCRs come from a female donor in good health and CMV-seronegative.

The chain couples TRBV15 to TRBJ2-5, with 10 bases matching TRBD2. Trimming cost V 1 base and J 1 base; bases outside gene matches: 3. CDR3 length: 16 residues. From germline, CDR1 is LNHNV and CDR2 YYDKDF (reference sequence). The chain's CDR3 is CATSRGTSGFQETQYF. CDR3 in DNA: TGTGCCACCAGCAGAGGGACTAGCGGTTTCCAAGAGACCCAGTACTTC.

The chain uses TRBV1 and TRBJ2-7; the table assigns TRBD2, which was not confirmed against the DNA. TRBV1 is recorded as a pseudogene. This CDR3 has 14 residues. The DNA of the CDR3 is TGCACCAGCAGCCTCAGGGAGGAGAAAAACGAGCAGTACTTC. Protein sequence: CTSSLREEKNEQYF.

In its sample, this clone was seen a few times. The rearrangement links TRBV9 to TRBJ1-1, with D perhaps matching TRBD1 (5 bases). Trimming pared 4 bases from V and 1 base from J, leaving 14 bases between. This CDR3 is built from 15 residues. Germline V CDR1 and CDR2: SGDLS, YYNGEE. For the CDR3, the DNA is TGTGCCAGCAGCTCCTTGAATGGGGCGAACACTGAAGCTTTCTTT. Protein sequence: CASSSLNGANTEAFF.

The J gene is TRBJ1-2, the V gene TRBV29-1, with TRBD1 matching 9 bases. V gave up 7 bases and J gave up 5 bases; unmatched junction bases: 2. This CDR3 is built from 11 residues. In germline, CDR1 is SQVTM, CDR2 ANQGSEA. The DNA for the CDR3 is TGCAGCGCCGGACAGGGGTATGGCTACACCTTC. Amino acids: CSAGQGYGYTF.

This clone has a handful of counts. This rearrangement joins TRBV30 to TRBJ2-1; 7 nucleotides align to TRBD1. This CDR3 spans 15 amino acids. Germline-derived CDR1 and CDR2 are GTSNPN and SVGIG (reference sequence). After removal of 3 bases from V and 2 bases from J, the junction contained 7 bases not matched to a gene. This CDR3 is CAWRTGVSAYNEQFF. The CDR3 DNA is TGTGCCTGGAGAACAGGGGTGTCTGCCTACAATGAGCAGTTCTTC.

The chain uses TRBV25-1 and TRBJ1-1, with a tentative D call TRBD1 (5 bases). The V gene's germline CDR1 is MGHDK and CDR2 SYGVNS. This CDR3 comprises 12 residues. Deletions cut 8 bases from V and 5 bases from J, with 12 bases between. CDR3 sequence reads: CASGGARTEAFF. The CDR3 DNA reads as TGTGCCAGCGGCGGGGCCCGAACTGAAGCTTTCTTT.

This sequence joins TRBV29-1 and TRBJ1-2, with TRBD1 as a possible D gene (5 bases). This CDR3 has 18 amino acids. V was pared by 0 bases and J by 4 bases, with 24 bases between. Germline lookup yields CDR1 SQVTM and CDR2 ANQGSEA. As DNA, the CDR3 is TGCAGCGTTGAAGATCCAAAAAAAAGACAGACATCAGGCTATGGCTACACCTTC. It specifies CSVEDPKKRQTSGYGYTF.

This clone came up once. The J gene is TRBJ2-1, the V gene TRBV5-4; 13 positions match TRBD2. Germline values: CDR1 SGHNT, CDR2 YYREEE (reference sequence). V lost 4 bases, J lost 9 bases, and 7 bases stayed unmatched. The CDR3 runs 15 residues. This chain's CDR3 is CASSPGLAGLGEQFF. CDR3 sequence (DNA): TGTGCCAGCAGCCCGGGACTAGCGGGATTAGGTGAGCAGTTCTTC.

In this sample, this clone turned up once. The chain carries TRBV28 and TRBJ1-2; 8 nucleotides line up with TRBD1. Unmatched junction bases numbered 12, after V lost 5 bases and J lost 7 bases. The CDR3 consists of 15 residues. Germline V gene lookup returns CDR1 MDHEN and CDR2 SYDVKM. The CDR3 spells CASSPRHQGASGYTF. Written as DNA, the CDR3 is TGTGCCAGCAGTCCGCGCCACCAGGGGGCCTCTGGCTACACCTTC.

V is TRBV28 and J is TRBJ1-1, with 7 bases identical to TRBD1. The CDR3 sequence is 15 residues long. The V and J ends lost 10 bases and 0 bases, in that order; junction bases with no gene match: 11. CDR1 is MDHEN and CDR2 is SYDVKM in the germline V gene. CDR3 residues: CAIEPSGTVNTEAFF. CDR3 nucleotide sequence: TGTGCCATCGAACCCTCCGGGACAGTGAACACTGAAGCTTTCTTT.

The chain couples TRBV28 to TRBJ1-6, with a tentative D call TRBD1 (6 bases). Deletions cut 6 bases from V and 5 bases from J, with 17 bases between. CDR3 size: 16 residues. Germline assignment: CDR1 MDHEN and CDR2 SYDVKM. Written as DNA, the CDR3 is TGTGCCAGCAGCGCTATCGAAGGACAGAATAATTCACCCCTCCACTTT. Translation: CASSAIEGQNNSPLHF. Looking up the rest from reference TRBV28 and TRBJ1-6 gives the full variable domain: DVKVTQSSRYLVKRTGEKVFLECVQDMDHENMFWYRQDPGLGLRLIYFSYDVKMKEKGDIPEGYSVSREKKERFSLILESASTNQTSMYLCASSAIEGQNNSPLHFGNGTRLTVT.

V gene TRBV19 combines with J gene TRBJ2-2; TRBD1 agrees at 9 bases. With V trimmed by 5 bases and J by 3 bases, 7 bases remained unmatched. The CDR3 length is 16 residues. Germline values: CDR1 LNHDA, CDR2 SQIVND (reference sequence). CDR3 loop: CASSVPGQGYTGELFF. In DNA, the CDR3 is TGTGCCAGTAGTGTGCCGGGACAGGGATACACCGGGGAGCTGTTTTTT.

This chain links TRBV5-6 with TRBJ1-4; no definite D call. Germline V gives CDR1 SGHDT, CDR2 YYEEEE. The CDR3 runs to 16 residues. The ends were cut back, 3 bases at V and 3 bases at J, with 15 bases in the middle. The DNA for the CDR3 is TGTGCCAGCAGCTCTCCAACTAGGGCCCCTAATGAAAAACTGTTTTTT. Residues: CASSSPTRAPNEKLFF.

The genes are TRBV23-1 and TRBJ1-1, with TRBD1 as a possible D gene (6 bases). TRBV23-1 is an ORF for which the function is uncertain. Trimming stripped 7 bases from V and 9 bases from J, with 15 bases between. This CDR3 region has 12 residues. In DNA form, the CDR3 reads TGCGCCAGCATCAGGGGTCCGTCCAAAGCTTTCTTT. Protein product: CASIRGPSKAFF.

This clone was detected only once. The V and J genes are TRBV2 and TRBJ2-1, with D perhaps TRBD2 (5 bases). This CDR3 has 14 amino acids. V lost 4 bases, J lost 0 bases, and 7 bases lay in between. Germline V lookup: CDR1 SNHLY, CDR2 FYNNEI. The CDR3 DNA follows: TGTGCCAGCAGTGTAGCGAGCTCCTACAATGAGCAGTTCTTC. Translated: CASSVASSYNEQFF.

V gene TRBV9 combines with J gene TRBJ2-1; 8 bases are a match to TRBD2. The CDR3 is 16 amino acids. V trimming: 1 base; J trimming: 7 bases; junction bases outside the gene matches: 10. Germline CDR1 reads SGDLS; CDR2 reads YYNGEE. DNA of the CDR3: TGTGCCAGCAGCGTACTTAGCGGGAACACCGGGAATGAGCAGTTCTTC. Its translation is CASSVLSGNTGNEQFF.

This clone was picked up one time. The chain recombines TRBV19 with TRBJ1-5; the D gene is possibly TRBD1 (6 bases). Germline CDR1 LNHDA, CDR2 SQIVND (reference sequence). V shed 8 bases and J shed 1 base, with 15 bases lying between them. This CDR3 comprises 15 residues. CDR3 nucleotides: TGTGCCAGTGAACAGGGAACACAGAGCAATCAGCCCCAGCATTTT. Residues: CASEQGTQSNQPQHF. Supplemented by reference TRBV19 and TRBJ1-5, the full variable domain reads DGGITQSPKYLFRKEGQNVTLSCEQNLNHDAMYWYRQDPGQGLRLIYYSQIVNDFQKGDIAEGYSVSREKKESFPLTVTSAQKNPTAFYLCASEQGTQSNQPQHFGDGTRLSIL.

V is TRBV5-1 and J is TRBJ1-5, with D perhaps matching TRBD1 (6 bases). Trimming took 0 bases from V and 3 from J, leaving 7 bases between them. The germline V gene encodes CDR1 SGHRS and CDR2 YFSETQ. The CDR3 contains 14 residues. CDR3 protein: CASSLDRDNQPQHF. In nucleotides, the CDR3 is TGCGCCAGCAGCTTGGACAGGGACAATCAGCCCCAGCATTTT.

The rearrangement joins TRBV7-2 to TRBJ2-1; a possible D gene is TRBD2 (7 bases). Germline V lookup: CDR1 SGHTA, CDR2 FQGNSA. The germline V and J ends were trimmed by 7 bases and 4 bases, with 17 bases remaining between them. The CDR3 has 15 residues. CDR3 loop: CASTQRGGRYNEQFF. The DNA of the CDR3 is TGTGCCAGCACCCAGAGGGGGGGCAGATACAATGAGCAGTTCTTC.

This sequence joins TRBV7-6 and TRBJ2-7; D might be TRBD1 (5 bases). CDR3 length: 13 residues. Germline CDR1 and CDR2: SGHVS and FNYEAQ. Trimming removed 1 base at V and 4 bases at J, with 8 bases between. The CDR3 sequence is CASSLGGRYEQYF. The CDR3, as DNA: TGTGCCAGCAGCTTAGGGGGCAGGTACGAGCAGTACTTC.

This chain's CDR3 is CASTKLAGLSYEQYF. The CDR3 DNA sequence: TGTGCCAGCACAAAACTAGCGGGACTTTCCTACGAGCAGTACTTC. The gene calls are TRBV6-5 and TRBJ2-5; 10 bases align to TRBD2. The end of the DNA aligns better with TRBJ2-7, so the J call may be wrong. Germline V gene data show CDR1 as MNHEY and CDR2 as SVGAGI. This CDR3 spans 15 amino acids.

This clone was picked up a small number of times. This rearrangement joins TRBV5-1 to TRBJ2-7, with 7 positions matching TRBD1. The CDR3 consists of 18 residues. V lost 1 base and J lost 1; bases outside the gene matches: 14. Germline V lookup: CDR1 SGHRS, CDR2 YFSETQ. Written as DNA, the CDR3 is TGCGCCAGCAGCTTGATAGAATTGGGGACAGACCCTTCCTACGAGCAGTACTTC. As protein: CASSLIELGTDPSYEQYF.